Presented here are 6 T cell receptor beta chains from one specimen sequenced in a study of blood T cell repertoires in COVID-19. TCRdb's table, derived via immunoSEQ multiplex PCR, lists solely in-frame clones and lacks some. The repertoire has 200,000 to 250,000 clones, around 88% of them found once; the top ten carry 12%. The sample taken for sequencing was peripheral blood. The receptors were sampled from a man older than 75 with acute or convalescent COVID-19.

The chain has TRBV2 and TRBJ2-5; TRBD2 matches at 9 bases. The V gene end was trimmed by 8 bases and the J gene end by 5 bases; junction bases not matched to a gene: 6. CDR1 is SNHLY, CDR2 FYNNEI, per germline. The CDR3 covers 13 residues. CDR3 protein: CASWAGGPETQYF. As DNA, the CDR3 is TGTGCCAGCTGGGCGGGAGGGCCGGAGACCCAGTACTTC.

The CDR3 loop reads CASSEESGAEQPQHF. CDR3 coding DNA: TGTGCCAGCAGTGAAGAATCAGGGGCGGAGCAGCCCCAGCATTTT. The chain has TRBV2 and TRBJ1-5; D may be TRBD1 (6 bases). V was trimmed by 1 base and J by 7 bases, leaving 14 bases between them. CDR1 and CDR2 (germline): SNHLY, FYNNEI. CDR3 length: 15 amino acids.

The chain employs TRBV19 and TRBJ1-5; a weak D match, TRBD1 (6 bases). Per the germline V gene, CDR1 is LNHDA and CDR2 is SQIVND (reference sequence). V was clipped by 6 bases and J by 0 bases, with 12 bases between them. The CDR3 has 15 amino acids. CDR3 residues: CASSPGQTSNQPQHF. CDR3 sequence (DNA): TGTGCCAGTAGCCCAGGACAGACTAGCAATCAGCCCCAGCATTTT.

This chain links TRBV2 with TRBJ2-3, with TRBD2 matching 8 bases. The germline V gene has CDR1 SNHLY and CDR2 FYNNEI. J was trimmed by 6 bases and V by 8 bases; bases with no gene match: 7. The CDR3 totals 13 residues. CDR3 amino acids: CASLSGSWDTQYF. CDR3 sequence (DNA): TGTGCCAGCTTGAGCGGGAGTTGGGATACGCAGTATTTT.

The chain combines TRBV18 with TRBJ2-3, with 8 bases aligning to TRBD2. J lost 3 bases, V lost 2 bases, and 4 bases had no gene match. The germline V gene encodes CDR1 KGHSH and CDR2 LQKENI. The CDR3 runs 15 residues. The CDR3 is CASSPIAGTTDTQYF. The CDR3 DNA reads TGTGCCAGCTCACCAATAGCGGGAACGACAGATACGCAGTATTTT.

The J gene is TRBJ1-1, the V gene TRBV21-1; TRBD1 is taken as the D call from the table, unchecked against the DNA. TRBV21-1 corresponds to a pseudogene. The CDR3 is 16 amino acids. The CDR3 sequence: CASSKGVKGLNTEAFF. In DNA form, the CDR3 reads TGTGCCAGCAGCAAAGGAGTAAAGGGGCTGAACACTGAAGCTTTCTTT.